This T cell receptor beta chain was sequenced in a study of blood T cell repertoires in COVID-19. Sequencing was performed with immunoSEQ multiplex PCR; in TCRdb, only in-frame clones are kept and a portion is missing. The sample shows around 200,000 clones, 80% of them seen only once. CDR3 length: 14 residues. Trimming shortened V by 0 bases and J by 3 bases, and 8 bases separated the two germline ends. The germline gives CDR1 LGHDT, CDR2 YNNKEL (reference sequence). The chain employs TRBV3-1 (or the pseudogene TRBV3-2) and TRBJ1-1; D is unresolved. The sequence was collected from a woman aged 40 to 50 with acute COVID-19. Sequenced: PBMCs or T cells enriched from blood (not recorded which). The CDR3 coding sequence is TGTGCCAGCAGCCAAGAGTCGGTCTACACTGAAGCTTTCTTT. Translated: CASSQESVYTEAFF.